These T cell receptor beta chains were read from a single sample in a study of spatial heterogeneity in lung cancer. TCRdb processed the 5' RACE reads anew with MiXCR; each CDR3 protein has one entry. Of about 92,000 distinct CDR3 sequences listed, about an eighth are singletons. The starting material was PBMCs, obtained at surgery. The receptors originated from a male donor with early-stage non-small cell lung cancer. CDR3s include the opening cysteine and the closing phenylalanine or tryptophan.

TRBJ2-2 | TRBV20-1 | 14 | CSAAGGPGTGELFF
TRBJ1-5 | TRBV6-5 | 13 | CASRYSLNQPQHF
TRBJ1-4 | TRBV4-3 | 16 | CASSPNLGQANEKLFF
TRBJ2-3 | TRBV10-3 | 15 | CAISDVAGGLDTQYF
TRBJ2-5 | TRBV15 | 14 | CATSRGQVQETQYF
TRBJ2-5 | TRBV28 | 14 | CASSLARLKETQYF
TRBJ2-7 | TRBV20-1 | 15 | CSARAPDTSSYEQYF
TRBJ2-1 | TRBV28 | 11 | CASSYTNEQFF
TRBJ1-1 | TRBV20-1 | 14 | CSARSGQANTEAFF
TRBJ2-7 | TRBV5-6 | 15 | CASSQPSDRAYEQYF
TRBJ2-3 | TRBV29-1 | 12 | CSVPGQTDTQYF
TRBJ1-1 | TRBV30 | 14 | CAWKSQGRGTEAFF
TRBJ2-1 | TRBV15 | 14 | CATSRVFGEDEQFF
TRBJ2-1 | TRBV9 | 16 | CASSDGAGGTIYEQFF
TRBJ2-4 | TRBV19 | 14 | CASSIPSGTHIQYF
TRBJ2-3 | TRBV11-2 | 16 | CASSSGLAGVEDTQYF
TRBJ2-6 | TRBV20-1 | 13 | CNARTPGANVLTF
TRBJ1-6 | TRBV7-2 | 17 | CASSLKTEGSYNSPLHF
TRBJ2-7 | TRBV11-2 | 15 | CASSLVDSSSYEQYF
TRBJ2-5 | TRBV10-3 | 12 | CAIRDLGETQYF
TRBJ2-2 | TRBV24-1 | 17 | CATSDPGTGRYTGELFF
TRBJ2-7 | TRBV6-2/TRBV6-3 | 12 | CASSYSAYEQYF
TRBJ2-3 | TRBV20-1 | 15 | CSASSSGMGTDTQYF
TRBJ1-1 | TRBV20-1 | 14 | CSARDRVVNTEAFF
TRBJ2-7 | TRBV3-1 | 14 | CASSPWDRAYEQYF
TRBJ2-2 | TRBV9 | 16 | CASSANRGLSTGELFF